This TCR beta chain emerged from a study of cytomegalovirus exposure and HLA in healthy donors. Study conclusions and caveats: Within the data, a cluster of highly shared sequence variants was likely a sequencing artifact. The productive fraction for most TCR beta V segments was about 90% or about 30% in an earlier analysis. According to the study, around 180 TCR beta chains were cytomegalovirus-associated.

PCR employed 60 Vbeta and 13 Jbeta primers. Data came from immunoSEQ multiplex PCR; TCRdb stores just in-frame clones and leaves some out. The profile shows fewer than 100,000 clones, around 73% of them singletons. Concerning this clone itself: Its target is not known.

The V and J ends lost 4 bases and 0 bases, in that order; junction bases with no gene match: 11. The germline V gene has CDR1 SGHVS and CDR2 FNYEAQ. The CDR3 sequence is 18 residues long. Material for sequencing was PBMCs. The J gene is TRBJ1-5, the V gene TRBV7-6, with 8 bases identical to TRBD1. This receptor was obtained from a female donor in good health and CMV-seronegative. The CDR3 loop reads CASSYDPGQDYSNQPQHF. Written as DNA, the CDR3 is TGTGCCAGCAGCTACGATCCGGGACAGGATTATAGCAATCAGCCCCAGCATTTT.